This T cell receptor beta chain stems from a study of shared clonotypes between healthy human individuals. For the study at large: Researchers assigned three CD4 naive, three CD4 memory, two CD8 naive and one CD8 memory plate to each donor.

TCRdb's table, derived via immunoSEQ multiplex PCR, lists solely in-frame clones and lacks some. This repertoire shows 2 million to 2.5 million clones, around 96% found once; its top ten account for approximately 1.2%. Naive CD8 cells comprised CD45RO-negative, CCR7-positively selected cells, excluding terminally differentiated effector memory CD45RA+ cells. The receptor's source is a man between 18 and 29 years old in good health. Sequencing was carried out using naive CD8+ T cells sorted from blood.

The CDR3 is CASSLGQGGHNEQFF. In DNA, the CDR3 is TGTGCCAGCAGCCTCGGACAGGGGGGCCACAATGAGCAGTTCTTC. The chain combines TRBV11-2 with TRBJ2-1; 10 bases align to TRBD1. The junction had 6 bases not matched to a gene; V was cut back by 5 bases and J by 5 bases. This CDR3 has 15 residues. Germline loops: CDR1 SGHAT, CDR2 FQNNGV.